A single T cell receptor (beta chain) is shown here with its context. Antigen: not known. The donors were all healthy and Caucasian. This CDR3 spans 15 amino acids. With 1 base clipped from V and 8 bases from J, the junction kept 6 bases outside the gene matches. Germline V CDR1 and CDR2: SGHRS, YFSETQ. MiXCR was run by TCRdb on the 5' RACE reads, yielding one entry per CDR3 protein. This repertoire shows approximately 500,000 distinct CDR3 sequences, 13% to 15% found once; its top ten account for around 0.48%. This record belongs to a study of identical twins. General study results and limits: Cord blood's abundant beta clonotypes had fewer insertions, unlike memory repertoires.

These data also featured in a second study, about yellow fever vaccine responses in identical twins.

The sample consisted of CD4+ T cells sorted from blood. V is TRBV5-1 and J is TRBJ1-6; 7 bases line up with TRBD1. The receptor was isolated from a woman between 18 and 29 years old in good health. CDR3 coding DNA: TGCGCCAGCAGCTTGTGGGGGACAGAGGATTCACCCCTCCACTTT. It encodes CASSLWGTEDSPLHF.